These T cell receptor beta chains were read from a single sample in a study of brain T cells in children with intractable seizures. Assay: immunoSEQ multiplex PCR; the TCRdb copy retains only in-frame clones and omits some. The table lists 340,000 or so clones, roughly 92% of them singletons. Sequenced here: peripheral blood, sampled approximately 5 months after surgery. These receptors were collected from a boy less than two years old with tuberous sclerosis and intractable seizures. Both conserved end residues are part of each CDR3. Fields, in order: clone size, J gene, D gene, V gene, CDR3 DNA, CDR3 protein. A D gene is named only where the DNA matches it firmly. A clone size is listed for some rows: how often the clone was seen (once, few, many), or a class if it is expanded.

.,TRBJ2-2,.,TRBV28,TGTGCCAGCAGTGGCCCCGGGACTCTGGCCGGGGAGCTGTTTTTT,CASSGPGTLAGELFF
.,TRBJ1-4,.,TRBV5-1,TGCGCCAGCAGCTTTGAAGAAAAACTGTTTTTT,CASSFEEKLFF
.,TRBJ2-7,TRBD2,TRBV6-5,TGTGCCAGCAGTTTCCTCATGGGGAGCGGGAGAAAGTACTTC,CASSFLMGSGRKYF
.,TRBJ2-7,.,TRBV13,TGTGCCAGCAGCTTACCGGGGAGCTCCTACGAGCAGTACTTC,CASSLPGSSYEQYF
once,TRBJ2-7,TRBD2,TRBV7-6,TGTGCCAGCAGCTTAGCCGGGACTAGCGGGAGATTCATCTACGAGCAGTACTTC,CASSLAGTSGRFIYEQYF
once,TRBJ2-7,TRBD2,TRBV27,TGTGCCAGCAGTCATTGGCGGGGGGAAGCCTACGAGCAGTACTTC,CASSHWRGEAYEQYF
.,TRBJ1-1,.,TRBV5-4,TGTGCCAGCAGCTTGGCGACAGGTTGGAACACTGAAGCTTTCTTT,CASSLATGWNTEAFF
.,TRBJ2-7,.,TRBV3-1/TRBV3-2,TGTGCCAGCAGCCAAGAACTATCCTTATCCTACGAGCAGTACTTC,CASSQELSLSYEQYF
.,TRBJ2-6,TRBD1,TRBV5-6,TGTGCCAGCAGCTTTGGCAGGGGGCTCGGCGTCCTGACTTTC,CASSFGRGLGVLTF
few,TRBJ1-1,.,TRBV7-8,TGTGCCAGCAGCTCTTACCCAGGGAGACTCACTGAAGCTTTCTTT,CASSSYPGRLTEAFF
.,TRBJ2-7,TRBD2,TRBV5-4,TGTGCCAGCAGCCCCGCTAGCGGGAGCTCCTACGAGCAGTACTTC,CASSPASGSSYEQYF
.,TRBJ2-1,TRBD2,TRBV29-1,TGCAGCGTTGAAACCGGACTAGCGGAACCCGAGCAGTTCTTC,CSVETGLAEPEQFF
.,TRBJ2-5,.,TRBV19,TGTGCCAGTAGTATAGGAGGCAGGTTGGGAGAGACCCAGTACTTC,CASSIGGRLGETQYF
.,TRBJ2-7,.,TRBV7-2,TGTGCCAGCAGCTTAGAGATCGTGTCGGTCTACGAGCAGTACTTC,CASSLEIVSVYEQYF